This TCR beta chain is drawn from a study of cytomegalovirus exposure and HLA in healthy donors. Study overall: Of all 380 or so donors who were genotyped, under 90% belonged to the Caucasian-associated ancestry cluster.

CDR1 is SGHRS, CDR2 YFSETQ, per germline. The CDR3 extends over 12 amino acids. V was pared by 0 bases and J by 11 bases, with 11 bases between. PCR was performed using 60 Vbeta and 13 Jbeta primers. Sequenced by immunoSEQ multiplex PCR; TCRdb stores in-frame clones only, minus some. This repertoire shows 150,000 to 200,000 clones, around 81% found once; its top ten account for approximately 1%. With respect to this clone: Its target is unknown.

Study-wide findings and caveats: The productive fraction for most TCR beta V segments was about 87% or about 30% in an earlier analysis. Most TCRs appeared rarely, but some public TCRs recurred in many donors.

This receptor was identified in a woman aged 40 to 50 in good health and CMV-seronegative. The sequenced sample was PBMCs. The chain joins TRBV5-1 to TRBJ1-1; a weak D match, TRBD1 (5 bases). The CDR3 coding sequence is TGCGCCAGCAGCTTGGTTGGGGGGTTGGCTTTCTTT. Translating it yields CASSLVGGLAFF.